This T cell receptor beta chain was profiled in a study of blood T cell repertoires in COVID-19. As for the study in general: PBMCs, B-cell-depleted T cells, or T cells provided the cDNA or gDNA that made up the material.

CDR3 length equals 17 residues. CDR1 is LNHNV and CDR2 is YYDKDF in the germline V gene (reference sequence). The junction had 9 bases not matched to a gene; V was cut back by 0 bases and J by 5 bases. Clones were read by immunoSEQ multiplex PCR, and TCRdb kept only the in-frame ones, dropping some. The table includes 310,000 or so clones, 86% detected once. This receptor was obtained from a woman aged 45-60 years with acute or convalescent COVID-19. The sample consisted of peripheral blood. The chain is built from TRBV15 and TRBJ2-2; 7 bases match TRBD2. The CDR3: CATSRDTQRGGTGELFF. The CDR3 DNA sequence: TGTGCCACCAGCAGAGATACTCAGCGGGGCGGAACCGGGGAGCTGTTTTTT. Full variable domain (remainder filled in from reference TRBV15 and TRBJ2-2): DAMVIQNPRYQVTQFGKPVTLSCSQTLNHNVMYWYQQKSSQAPKLLFHYYDKDFNNEADTPDNFQSRRPNTSFCFLDIRSPGLGDTAMYLCATSRDTQRGGTGELFFGEGSRLTVL.